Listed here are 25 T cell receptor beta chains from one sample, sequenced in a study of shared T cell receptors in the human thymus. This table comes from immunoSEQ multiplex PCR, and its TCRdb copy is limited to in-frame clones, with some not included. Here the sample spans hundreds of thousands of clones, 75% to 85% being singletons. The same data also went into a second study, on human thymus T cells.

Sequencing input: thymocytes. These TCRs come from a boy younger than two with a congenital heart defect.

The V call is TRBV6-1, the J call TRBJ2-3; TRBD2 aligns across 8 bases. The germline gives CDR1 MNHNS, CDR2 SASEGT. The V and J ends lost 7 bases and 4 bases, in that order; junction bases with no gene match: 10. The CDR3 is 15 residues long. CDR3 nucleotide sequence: TGTGCCAGCAAAACTGAGCGGGAGTTGTCAGATACGCAGTATTTT. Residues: CASKTERELSDTQYF.

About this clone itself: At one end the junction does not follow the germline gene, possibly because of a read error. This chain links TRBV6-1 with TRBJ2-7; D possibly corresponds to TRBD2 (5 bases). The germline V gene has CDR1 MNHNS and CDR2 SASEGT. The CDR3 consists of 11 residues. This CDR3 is CASTTASRPKF. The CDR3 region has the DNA TGTGCCAGCACCACGGCTAGCCGGCCCAAGTTC.

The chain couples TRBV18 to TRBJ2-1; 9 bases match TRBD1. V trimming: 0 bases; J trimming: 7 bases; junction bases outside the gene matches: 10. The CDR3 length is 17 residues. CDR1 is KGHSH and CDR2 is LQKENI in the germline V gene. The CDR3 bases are TGTGCCAGCTCACCACCGTGGGGAGACAGGGGGGAAAATGAGCAGTTCTTC. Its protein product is CASSPPWGDRGENEQFF.

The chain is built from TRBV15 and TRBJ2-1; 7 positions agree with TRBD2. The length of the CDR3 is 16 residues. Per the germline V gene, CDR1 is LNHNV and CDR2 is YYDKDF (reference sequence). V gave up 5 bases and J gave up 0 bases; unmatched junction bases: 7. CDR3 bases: TGTGCCACCAGCGGAAGGACTAGGGTCTCCTACAATGAGCAGTTCTTC. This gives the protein CATSGRTRVSYNEQFF.

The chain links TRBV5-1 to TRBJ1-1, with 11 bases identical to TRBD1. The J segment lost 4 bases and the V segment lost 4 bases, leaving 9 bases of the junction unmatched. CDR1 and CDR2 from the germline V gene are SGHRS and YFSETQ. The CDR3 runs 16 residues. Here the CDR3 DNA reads TGCGCCAGCAGCGCCCCCGGACAGGGGGCATTCACTGAAGCTTTCTTT. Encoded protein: CASSAPGQGAFTEAFF.

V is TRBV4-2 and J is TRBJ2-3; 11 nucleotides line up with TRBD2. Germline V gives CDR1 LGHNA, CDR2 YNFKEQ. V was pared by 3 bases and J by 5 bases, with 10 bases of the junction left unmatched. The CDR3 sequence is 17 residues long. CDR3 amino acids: CASSQRPLAGGEDTQYF. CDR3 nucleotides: TGTGCCAGCAGCCAGAGGCCTCTAGCGGGAGGAGAAGATACGCAGTATTTT.

CDR3 DNA sequence: TGCGCCAGCAAACGCCTGGCCCGTAGTAGGGCGGGGAGCTCCTACAATGAGCAGTTCTTC. It is translated as CASKRLARSRAGSSYNEQFF. This rearrangement joins TRBV4-1 to TRBJ2-1; tentatively, D is TRBD2 (6 bases). This CDR3 has 20 amino acids. Looked up from germline, CDR1 is MGHRA and CDR2 is YSYEKL. Trimming left V 7 bases short and J 0 bases short, with 28 bases between.

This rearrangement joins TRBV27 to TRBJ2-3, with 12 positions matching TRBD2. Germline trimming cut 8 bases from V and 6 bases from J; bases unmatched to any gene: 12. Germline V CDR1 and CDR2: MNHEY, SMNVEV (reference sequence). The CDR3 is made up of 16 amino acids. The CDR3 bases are TGTGCCAGCCGCAAGACTAGCGGGGGCCCCGGGGATACGCAGTATTTT. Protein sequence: CASRKTSGGPGDTQYF.

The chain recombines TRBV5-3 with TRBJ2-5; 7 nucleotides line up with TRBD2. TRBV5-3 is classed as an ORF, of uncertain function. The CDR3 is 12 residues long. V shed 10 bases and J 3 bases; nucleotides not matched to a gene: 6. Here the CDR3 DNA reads TGTGCCGGGAGACTAGCAGAAGAGACCCAGTACTTC. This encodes CAGRLAEETQYF.

The CDR3 spells CASRSDRSNTEAFF. The DNA for the CDR3 is TGTGCCAGCAGATCGGACAGGTCGAACACTGAAGCTTTCTTT. The chain recombines TRBV6-5 with TRBJ1-1; 7 positions match TRBD1. V lost 6 bases, J lost 1 base, and 5 bases stayed unmatched. The CDR3 loop spans 14 amino acids. The germline CDR1 and CDR2 sequences are MNHEY and SVGAGI.

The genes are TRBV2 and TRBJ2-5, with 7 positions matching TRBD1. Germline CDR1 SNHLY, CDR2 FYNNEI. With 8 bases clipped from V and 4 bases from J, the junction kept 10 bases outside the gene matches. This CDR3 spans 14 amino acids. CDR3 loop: CASSGHYRGETQYF. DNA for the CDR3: TGTGCCAGCTCAGGACATTACAGGGGAGAGACCCAGTACTTC.

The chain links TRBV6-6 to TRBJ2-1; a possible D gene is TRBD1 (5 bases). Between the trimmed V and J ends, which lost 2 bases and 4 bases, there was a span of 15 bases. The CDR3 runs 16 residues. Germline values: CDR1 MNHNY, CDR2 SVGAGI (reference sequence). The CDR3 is CASSYTDSRPYNEQFF. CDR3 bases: TGTGCCAGCAGTTACACCGACAGTAGACCTTACAATGAGCAGTTCTTC.

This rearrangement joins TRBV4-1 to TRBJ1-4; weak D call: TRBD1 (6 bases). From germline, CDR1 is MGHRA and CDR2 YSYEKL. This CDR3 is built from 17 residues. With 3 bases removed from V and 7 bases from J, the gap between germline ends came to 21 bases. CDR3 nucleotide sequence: TGCGCCAGCAGCCAGGAGAAAACCGGGACAAGGACTGAAAAACTGTTTTTT. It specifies CASSQEKTGTRTEKLFF.

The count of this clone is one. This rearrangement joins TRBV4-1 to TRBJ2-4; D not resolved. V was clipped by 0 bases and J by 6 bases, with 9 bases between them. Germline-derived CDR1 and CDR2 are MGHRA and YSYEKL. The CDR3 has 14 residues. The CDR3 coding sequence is TGCGCCAGCAGCCAAGACTACGCCGGAAACATTCAGTACTTC. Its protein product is CASSQDYAGNIQYF.

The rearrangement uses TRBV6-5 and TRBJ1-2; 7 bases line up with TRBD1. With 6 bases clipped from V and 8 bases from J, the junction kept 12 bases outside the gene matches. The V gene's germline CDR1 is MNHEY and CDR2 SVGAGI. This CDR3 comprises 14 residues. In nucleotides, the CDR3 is TGTGCCAGCAGCCGGGACAGAACCCACAGGGGCTACACCTTC. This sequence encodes CASSRDRTHRGYTF.

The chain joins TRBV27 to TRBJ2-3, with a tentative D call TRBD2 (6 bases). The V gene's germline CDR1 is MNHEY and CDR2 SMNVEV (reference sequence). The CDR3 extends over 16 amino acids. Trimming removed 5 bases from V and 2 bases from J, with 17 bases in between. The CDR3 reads CASSPLGERATDTQYF. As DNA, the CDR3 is TGTGCCAGCAGTCCCCTCGGGGAGCGGGCCACAGATACGCAGTATTTT.

This chain's CDR3 is CAGSSYNEQFF. The CDR3 nucleotides are TGTGCAGGGAGCTCCTACAATGAGCAGTTCTTC. The chain employs TRBV30 and TRBJ2-1; D is perhaps TRBD2 (5 bases). Germline CDR1 GTSNPN, CDR2 SVGIG (reference sequence). CDR3 size: 11 residues.

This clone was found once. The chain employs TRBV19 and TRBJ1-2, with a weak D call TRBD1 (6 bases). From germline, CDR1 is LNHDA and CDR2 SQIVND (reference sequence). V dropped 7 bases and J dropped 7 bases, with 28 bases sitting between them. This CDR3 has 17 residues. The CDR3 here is CASKTRTVVVSERGYTF. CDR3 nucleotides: TGTGCCAGTAAAACCCGGACAGTGGTTGTTAGTGAGCGTGGCTACACCTTC.

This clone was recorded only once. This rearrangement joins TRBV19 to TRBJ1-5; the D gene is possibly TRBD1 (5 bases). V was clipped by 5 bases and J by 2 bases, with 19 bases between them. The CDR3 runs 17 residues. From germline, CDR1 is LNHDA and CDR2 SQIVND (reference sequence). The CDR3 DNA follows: TGTGCCAGTAGTTCACGGACACTCCCCAGGGGCAATCAGCCCCAGCATTTT. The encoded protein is CASSSRTLPRGNQPQHF.

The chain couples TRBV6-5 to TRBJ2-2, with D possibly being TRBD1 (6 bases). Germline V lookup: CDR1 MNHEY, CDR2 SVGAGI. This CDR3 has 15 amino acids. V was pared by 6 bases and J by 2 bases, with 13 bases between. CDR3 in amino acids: CASRLDRRNTGELFF. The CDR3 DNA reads TGTGCCAGCAGACTCGACAGGCGTAACACCGGGGAGCTGTTTTTT.

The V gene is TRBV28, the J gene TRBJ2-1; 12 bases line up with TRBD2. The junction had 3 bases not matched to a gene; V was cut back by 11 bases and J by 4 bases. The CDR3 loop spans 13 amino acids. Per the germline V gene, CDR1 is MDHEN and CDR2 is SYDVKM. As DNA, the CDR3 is TGTGCCCTAGCGGGAGGGTTATACAATGAGCAGTTCTTC. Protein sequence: CALAGGLYNEQFF.

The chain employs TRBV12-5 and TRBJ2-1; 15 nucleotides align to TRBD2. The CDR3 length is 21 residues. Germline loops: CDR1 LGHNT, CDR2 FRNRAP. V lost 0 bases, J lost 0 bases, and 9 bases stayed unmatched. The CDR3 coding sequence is TGTGCTAGTGGTTTGGTACGGGGGGGACTAGCGGGAGGACCCTCCTACAATGAGCAGTTCTTC. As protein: CASGLVRGGLAGGPSYNEQFF.

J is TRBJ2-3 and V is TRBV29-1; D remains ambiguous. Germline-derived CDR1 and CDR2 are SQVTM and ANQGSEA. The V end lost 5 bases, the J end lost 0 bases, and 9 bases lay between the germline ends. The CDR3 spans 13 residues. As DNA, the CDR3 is TGCAGCGTTATTCACGGGAGCACAGATACGCAGTATTTT. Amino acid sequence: CSVIHGSTDTQYF.

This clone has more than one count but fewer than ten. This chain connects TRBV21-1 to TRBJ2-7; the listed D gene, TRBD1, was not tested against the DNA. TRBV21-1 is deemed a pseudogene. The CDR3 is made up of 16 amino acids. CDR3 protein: CASSKGETGGSYEQYF. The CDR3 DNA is TGTGCCAGCAGCAAAGGGGAGACAGGGGGATCCTACGAGCAGTACTTC.

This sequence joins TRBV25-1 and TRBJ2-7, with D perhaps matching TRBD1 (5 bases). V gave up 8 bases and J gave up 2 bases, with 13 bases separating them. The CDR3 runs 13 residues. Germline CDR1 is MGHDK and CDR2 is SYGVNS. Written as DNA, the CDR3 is TGTGCCAGCGTTCGTGCAGGGACCTACGAGCAGTACTTC. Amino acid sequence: CASVRAGTYEQYF.